A selection of T cell receptor beta chains follows, all from one sample in a study of shared clonotypes between healthy human individuals. The repertoire was sequenced with immunoSEQ multiplex PCR; TCRdb's copy has only in-frame clones and lacks some. This sample has 2 million to 2.5 million clones; just under 95% occur once, and the top ten carry approximately 0.4%. Sequenced sample: naive CD4+ T cells from PBMCs. These receptors were taken from a man between 18 and 29 years old in good health. Some clones in this sample may be carry-over from other donors' samples. CDR3s leave out the opening cysteine and the closing phenylalanine or tryptophan. A D gene is named only where the DNA matches it firmly.

TRBD1	TRBV5-4	ASSYRTGLGTEAF
NA	TRBV21-1	ASSKAKSSGNTIY
TRBD2	TRBV5-4	ASSPIAGERETQY
NA	TRBV7-2	ASSLATRTDTQY
TRBD1	TRBV6-1	ASTVQGASPEAF
NA	TRBV19	ASSTSENTEAF
NA	TRBV15	ATSREITSGANVLT
NA	TRBV4-1	ASSGGPGGDTQY
NA	TRBV7-9	ASSLAGAQY
NA	TRBV29-1	SVQFLSYEQY
TRBD1	TRBV5-1	ASSLSGGLEKLF
NA	TRBV27	ASSSRFGGSSYNEQF
NA	TRBV6-1	ASSIRGREKLF
NA	TRBV7-2	ASSLGQTISNQPQH
NA	TRBV4-3	ASSQDIPGIGGYT
NA	TRBV6-4	ASRADTRIPNTEAF
TRBD2	TRBV9	ASSVLSGGGPYNEQF
TRBD2	TRBV11-3	ASSFSGNIGNEQF